These 2 T cell receptor beta chains were sequenced from one sample in a study of shared clonotypes between healthy human individuals (dated by TCRdb to 2020 to 2022). Library creation used the immunoSEQ multiplex PCR assay. What TCRdb holds here is the immuneACCESS table cut down to in-frame rearrangements. Part of the clones is not present; checked against another copy, under half of the missing clones reflect an unresolved V gene, and the others are unexplained. Here the sample has fewer than 1.8 million clones; about 98.5% occur a single time. Together, the top ten hold 0.36% of the sample. The sample consisted of naive CD4+ T cells sorted from blood. Taken with the paper, the label for cell subset or site translates to: CD45RA+ positively selected. The receptor set was obtained from a man aged 30 to 45 in good health.

With respect to this clone: Other DNA sequences of this sample code for an identical CDR3. The chain carries TRBV19 and TRBJ1-5, with D uncertain. The CDR3 covers 13 residues. The V end lost 3 bases, the J end lost 4 bases, and 7 bases lay between the germline ends. Germline V gene lookup returns CDR1 LNHDA and CDR2 SQIVND (reference sequence). Written as DNA, the CDR3 is TGTGCCAGTAGTATCTCACCAAATCAGCCCCAGCATTTT. Amino acid sequence: CASSISPNQPQHF.

The chain links TRBV2 to TRBJ2-1; the match to TRBD2 covers 13 bases. CDR3 length: 15 amino acids. Germline CDR1 is SNHLY and CDR2 is FYNNEI. Trimming took 8 bases from V and 3 from J; bases not matched to a gene: 4. The chain's CDR3 is CASVRLAGGYNEQFF. The CDR3 DNA reads as TGTGCCAGCGTCCGACTAGCGGGAGGCTACAATGAGCAGTTCTTC.